This T cell receptor (beta chain) was obtained from a study of cytomegalovirus exposure and HLA in healthy donors. About the study: Genotyping of hundreds of donors showed that about 84% belonged to the Caucasian-associated ancestry cluster. The study's findings and limits: A list of 150 or so TCR beta chains associated with cytomegalovirus was given. Data from an earlier analysis indicated that most TCR beta V segments were productive either about 90% or about 30% of the time. Other equally common chains were less clonally expanded than HLA-associated TCR beta chains, a later analysis showed.

As for this clone: Its matching antigen is unknown.

The PCR was carried out with 60 Vbeta primers and 13 Jbeta primers. The repertoire was sequenced with immunoSEQ multiplex PCR; TCRdb's copy has only in-frame clones and lacks some. The sample records about 160,000 clones, less than 85% being singletons. This TCR was recovered from a boy younger than 10 in good health and CMV-seronegative. The sequenced material came from PBMCs.

CDR3 sequence: CAISVAQAGLSGTEAFF. CDR3 coding DNA: TGTGCCATCAGTGTAGCACAGGCGGGGCTAAGTGGCACTGAAGCTTTCTTT. The chain recombines TRBV10-3 with TRBJ1-1; D might be TRBD1 (5 bases). The CDR3 sequence is 17 residues long. V was clipped by 4 bases and J by 4 bases, with 22 bases between them. From germline, CDR1 is ENHRY and CDR2 SYGVKD.